This TCR beta chain was sequenced for a study of beta chain features in type 1 diabetes. Study-wide background: Sorted cells, some 110,000,000 in number, were examined across all samples.

Investigators reverse transcribed all isolated RNA, so they sequenced expressed TCRB transcripts. Profiling relied on immunoSEQ multiplex PCR, and the TCRdb table lists in-frame clones only, not all of them. The sample holds over 300,000 clones, less than 9.5% seen once. This clone was detected ten times or more. Its specificity is not known. The germline V gene encodes CDR1 LGHNA and CDR2 YSLEER. Trimming took 0 bases from V and 12 from J, leaving 15 bases between them. The CDR3 consists of 14 residues. General study results and limits: Patients showed naive, central memory and Treg TCRB repertoires that appeared more similar than those of healthy donors. The influence of HLA type on TCRB rearrangement stayed undetermined. All four CD4+ subsets of Type 1 diabetes patients contained TCRB CDR3s that were moderately but significantly shorter.

This receptor was identified in a woman under 30 in good health. The chain uses TRBV4-3 and TRBJ2-1; D is uncertain. The sample consisted of central memory CD4+ T cells from blood. The CDR3 region has the DNA TGCGCCAGCAGCCAAGATCGGTTTAGGTCGGTGCAGTTCTTC. Its protein is CASSQDRFRSVQFF.